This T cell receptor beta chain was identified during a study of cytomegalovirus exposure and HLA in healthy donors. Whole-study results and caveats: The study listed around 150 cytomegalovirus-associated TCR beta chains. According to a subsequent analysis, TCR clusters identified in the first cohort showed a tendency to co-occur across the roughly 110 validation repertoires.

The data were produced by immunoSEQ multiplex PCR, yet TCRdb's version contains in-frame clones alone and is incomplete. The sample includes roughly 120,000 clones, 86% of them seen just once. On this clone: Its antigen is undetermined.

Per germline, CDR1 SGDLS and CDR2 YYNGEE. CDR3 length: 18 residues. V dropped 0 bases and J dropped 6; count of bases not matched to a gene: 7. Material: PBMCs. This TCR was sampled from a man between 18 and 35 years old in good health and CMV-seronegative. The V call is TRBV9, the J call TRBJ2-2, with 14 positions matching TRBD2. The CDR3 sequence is CASSVGTSGRRLAGELFF. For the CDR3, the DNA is TGTGCCAGCAGCGTAGGGACTAGCGGGAGGAGGTTGGCCGGGGAGCTGTTTTTT.